The source of this TCR beta chain is a study of blood T cell repertoires in COVID-19. Some clones are missing from TCRdb's copy, which holds only in-frame ones; the method was immunoSEQ multiplex PCR. In the table there are around 330,000 clones, roughly nine tenths of which are singletons. CDR3 length: 13 residues. Germline V lookup: CDR1 SGDLS, CDR2 YYNGEE. V dropped 1 base and J dropped 5; count of bases not matched to a gene: 3. This receptor was identified in a man aged 55 to 70 who had recovered from COVID-19. The V gene is TRBV9, the J gene TRBJ2-7, with 7 bases fitting TRBD1. The sequenced sample consisted of PBMCs or T cells enriched from blood (not recorded which). The CDR3 region has the DNA TGTGCCAGCAGCGTACAAACAGGGGACGAGCAGTACTTC. The encoded protein is CASSVQTGDEQYF.